Listed below are T cell receptor beta chains from one sample, sequenced in a study of OX40 agonist ivuxolimab in advanced cancers. The protocol was immunoSEQ multiplex PCR, while the TCRdb copy is restricted to in-frame clones and leaves out a portion. The sample contains about 70,000 clones, about 85% of which appear only once. Source: CD4+ or CD8+ T cells sorted from blood, taken in a trial of the OX40 agonist ivuxolimab. These receptors were obtained from an adult with an advanced solid tumor such as melanoma, head and neck, liver or kidney cancer. The CDR3 runs from the conserved cysteine through the conserved F or W. The D gene is left open where the match is weak. A clone size is listed for some rows: how often the clone was seen (once, few, many), or a class if it is expanded.

.,TRBJ2-5,TRBD2,TRBV7-2,CASSTRLAGGETQYF,TGTGCCAGCAGCACTCGACTAGCGGGAGGAGAGACCCAGTACTTC
.,TRBJ1-1,.,TRBV27,CASTQFGDRLNTEAFF,TGTGCCAGCACCCAGTTCGGCGACAGGCTGAACACTGAAGCTTTCTTT
few,TRBJ1-2,.,TRBV19,CASSTLGGGGYTF,TGTGCCAGTAGTACCCTCGGGGGAGGTGGCTACACCTTC
.,TRBJ1-1,.,TRBV5-1,CASSLGQPGTEAFF,TGCGCCAGCAGCTTAGGGCAGCCGGGCACTGAAGCTTTCTTT
.,TRBJ2-3,.,TRBV4-1,CASSQEGADTQYF,TGCGCCAGCAGCCAAGAGGGAGCAGATACGCAGTATTTT
.,TRBJ2-6,.,TRBV19,CASTGPRDGANVLTF,TGTGCCAGTACCGGGCCCCGGGATGGGGCCAACGTCCTGACTTTC
.,TRBJ2-2,TRBD1,TRBV5-1,CASRSGATGGPGELFF,TGCGCCAGCAGATCGGGGGCGACAGGGGGCCCCGGGGAGCTGTTTTTT
.,TRBJ2-1,TRBD2,TRBV5-1,CASSLRPSGGADEQFF,TGCGCCAGCAGCTTGCGGCCTAGCGGGGGGGCCGATGAGCAGTTCTTC
.,TRBJ2-5,TRBD2,TRBV7-9,CASSLGTSGKETQYF,TGTGCCAGCAGCTTAGGGACTAGCGGGAAGGAGACCCAGTACTTC
.,TRBJ2-1,TRBD2,TRBV5-1,CASSSLLAGDEQFF,TGCGCCAGCAGCTCCTTACTAGCGGGAGATGAGCAGTTCTTC
.,TRBJ2-5,TRBD1,TRBV18,CASSKQGETQYF,TGTGCCAGCTCAAAACAGGGGGAGACCCAGTACTTC
.,TRBJ2-5,.,TRBV5-6,CASSPGRGQTQYF,TGTGCCAGCAGCCCCGGGAGGGGGCAGACCCAGTACTTC
.,TRBJ1-3,TRBD1,TRBV5-1,CASSFGQGTGNTIYF,TGCGCCAGCAGCTTTGGACAGGGAACTGGAAACACCATATATTTT
.,TRBJ1-5,TRBD1,TRBV6-5,CASSRQGQDQPQHF,TGTGCCAGCAGCCGACAGGGCCAGGATCAGCCCCAGCATTTT
.,TRBJ1-2,TRBD1,TRBV6-5,CASSFGTGANYGYTF,TGTGCCAGCAGTTTCGGGACAGGCGCTAACTATGGCTACACCTTC
.,TRBJ2-3,.,TRBV29-1,CSVGEGSTDTQYF,TGCAGCGTTGGGGAAGGGAGCACAGATACGCAGTATTTT
.,TRBJ2-7,.,TRBV7-9,CASSDNRGGRNEQYF,TGTGCCAGCAGCGACAACAGGGGAGGGAGGAACGAGCAGTACTTC
.,TRBJ2-6,.,TRBV19,CASSQDILSGANVLTF,TGTGCCAGTTCTCAGGATATCCTCTCTGGGGCCAACGTCCTGACTTTC
.,TRBJ1-3,.,TRBV7-2,CASSPPNARASSGNTIYF,TGTGCCAGCAGCCCTCCAAACGCAAGAGCCAGCTCTGGAAACACCATATATTTT
.,TRBJ2-1,.,TRBV6-1,CASSETPGDEQFF,TGTGCCAGCAGTGAGACCCCGGGCGATGAGCAGTTCTTC
.,TRBJ1-5,TRBD1,TRBV9,CASSSGQGDNQPQHF,TGTGCCAGCAGCTCGGGACAGGGGGACAATCAGCCCCAGCATTTT
.,TRBJ1-1,.,TRBV11-3,CASRADSLMNTEAFF,TGTGCCAGCAGAGCTGACAGCCTCATGAACACTGAAGCTTTCTTT
few,TRBJ1-5,.,TRBV18,CASSPYSNQPQHF,TGTGCCAGCTCACCCTATAGCAATCAGCCCCAGCATTTT